These 18 T cell receptor beta chains share one sample of origin, sequenced in a study of blood T cell repertoires in COVID-19 (dated by TCRdb to about 2020). Libraries were constructed by the immunoSEQ multiplex PCR assay. In its TCRdb copy, this immuneACCESS table keeps in-frame sequences only and misses some clones. Where compared with another copy, unresolved V genes explain less than half of these, and the others have no known cause. The sample includes about 110,000 clones, with approximately 90% observed a single time. 4.6% of the sample belongs to the ten largest clones. Sequencing used peripheral blood. All receptors come from a woman aged 50 to 65 with acute or convalescent COVID-19.

V usage is TRBV7-9 and J usage is TRBJ1-1; maybe TRBD1 (6 bases). CDR3 size: 12 residues. V dropped 10 bases and J dropped 4 bases, with 13 bases sitting between them. Germline V lookup: CDR1 SEHNR, CDR2 FQNEAQ (reference sequence). The CDR3 DNA reads as TGTGCCACCAGACAGGAGATCACTGAAGCTTTCTTT. Residues: CATRQEITEAFF.

The chain is built from TRBV4-1 and TRBJ1-5, with no clear D. This CDR3 region has 16 residues. The germline gives CDR1 MGHRA, CDR2 YSYEKL. The V end was cut by 0 bases, the J end by 3 bases, with 12 bases between. DNA of the CDR3: TGCGCCAGCAGCCAAGAGGGAGGGTTGAACAATCAGCCCCAGCATTTT. Protein sequence: CASSQEGGLNNQPQHF.

The chain joins TRBV3-1 (or the pseudogene TRBV3-2) to TRBJ1-2; maybe TRBD1 (6 bases). The V and J ends lost 4 bases and 2 bases respectively, with 11 bases between them. Germline lookup yields CDR1 LGHDT and CDR2 YNNKEL (reference sequence). This CDR3 contains 14 residues. CDR3 protein: CASSPLGQNYGYTF. Written as DNA, the CDR3 is TGTGCCAGCAGCCCTCTCGGACAGAACTATGGCTACACCTTC.

The J gene is TRBJ2-7, the V gene TRBV6-5, with D perhaps TRBD1 (6 bases). V shed 6 bases and J shed 6 bases, with 18 bases lying between them. Per germline, CDR1 MNHEY and CDR2 SVGAGI. This CDR3 has 14 residues. The CDR3 DNA reads TGTGCCAGCAGCGGACGGACAGCCTACGCCGAGCAGTACTTC. Its protein is CASSGRTAYAEQYF.

The chain employs TRBV10-3 and TRBJ1-5, with D perhaps TRBD1 (6 bases). The germline V and J ends were trimmed by 10 bases and 7 bases, with 14 bases remaining between them. The CDR3 runs 12 residues. CDR1 and CDR2 from the germline V gene are ENHRY and SYGVKD. CDR3 sequence (DNA): TGTGCCACCTCGACAGGACCCCAGCCCCAGCATTTT. Protein: CATSTGPQPQHF.

V and J are TRBV7-6 and TRBJ2-5; D gene uncertain. CDR3 length: 15 residues. The ends were cut back, 0 bases at V and 1 base at J, with 9 bases in the middle. The germline gives CDR1 SGHVS, CDR2 FNYEAQ. As DNA, the CDR3 is TGTGCCAGCAGCTTAGCGGCCACAATCCAAGAGACCCAGTACTTC. This encodes CASSLAATIQETQYF.

The J gene is TRBJ2-5, the V gene TRBV19, with 7 positions matching TRBD2. With V trimmed by 10 bases and J by 9 bases, 14 bases remained unmatched. The CDR3 covers 13 residues. Germline CDR1 LNHDA, CDR2 SQIVND (reference sequence). For the CDR3, the DNA is TGTGCCACCGGGGGAGGGCAAGGGGCTGCCCAGTACTTC. As protein: CATGGGQGAAQYF.

The V gene is TRBV12-3 or TRBV12-4, the J gene TRBJ1-1; D unresolved. The CDR3 loop spans 13 amino acids. V was shortened by 7 bases and J by 1 base, with 10 bases between the two germline ends. CDR3 coding DNA: TGTGCCAGCACCTTTCGGGAGAACACTGAAGCTTTCTTT. Amino acid sequence: CASTFRENTEAFF.

The rearrangement joins TRBV13 to TRBJ2-7; D not resolved. V was cut by 5 bases and J by 5 bases, with 10 bases left in between. In germline, CDR1 is PRHDT, CDR2 FYEKMQ (reference sequence). This CDR3 comprises 12 residues. In nucleotides, the CDR3 is TGTGCCAGCAGCCGCGAGGAGCACGAGCAGTACTTC. Its translation is CASSREEHEQYF.

DNA for the CDR3: TGCGCCAGCAGCTTGTACGGGGATAGCACAGATACGCAGTATTTT. Amino acid sequence: CASSLYGDSTDTQYF. This chain links TRBV5-1 with TRBJ2-3, with a weak D call TRBD2 (5 bases). Germline V gives CDR1 SGHRS, CDR2 YFSETQ. The ends were cut back, 1 base at V and 0 bases at J, with 9 bases in the middle. This CDR3 is 15 amino acids long.

The J gene is TRBJ1-1, the V gene TRBV5-6; 7 bases align to TRBD1. The J segment lost 6 bases and the V segment lost 3 bases, leaving 5 bases of the junction unmatched. Germline V gene sequence: CDR1 SGHDT, CDR2 YYEEEE. This CDR3 comprises 13 residues. This chain's CDR3 is CASSSNRGPEAFF. In DNA, the CDR3 is TGTGCCAGCAGCTCTAACAGGGGACCTGAAGCTTTCTTT.

V is TRBV15 and J is TRBJ1-1; D remains ambiguous. CDR1 and CDR2 (germline): LNHNV, YYDKDF (reference sequence). CDR3 size: 15 residues. Trimming stripped 1 base from V and 1 base from J, with 10 bases between. The chain's CDR3 is CATSRGGAGNTEAFF. As DNA, the CDR3 is TGTGCCACCAGCAGAGGGGGTGCGGGGAACACTGAAGCTTTCTTT.

This rearrangement joins TRBV5-4 to TRBJ1-2; D unresolved. The CDR3 contains 12 residues. The V end was cut by 1 base, the J end by 6 bases, with 7 bases between. Germline values: CDR1 SGHNT, CDR2 YYREEE (reference sequence). This chain's CDR3 is CASSLYTDGYTF. The CDR3 bases are TGTGCCAGCAGCTTGTATACGGATGGCTACACCTTC.

V is TRBV7-9 and J is TRBJ1-5; possible D gene TRBD1, 6 bases. Germline V gene data show CDR1 as SEHNR and CDR2 as FQNEAQ (reference sequence). There are 15 residues in the CDR3. V gave up 4 bases and J gave up 6 bases, with 16 bases separating them. Here the CDR3 DNA reads TGTGCCAGCAGCTCAGGGGTTCTCTTGAGTCAGCCCCAGCATTTT. This translates into CASSSGVLLSQPQHF.

The gene calls are TRBV5-1 and TRBJ1-2; D unresolved. V was clipped by 0 bases and J by 7 bases, with 10 bases between them. Germline V CDR1 and CDR2: SGHRS, YFSETQ. The CDR3 is 13 amino acids. In DNA, the CDR3 is TGCGCCAGCAGCTTGGCCGGGATGGGTGGCTACACCTTC. Encoded protein: CASSLAGMGGYTF.

The rearrangement joins TRBV2 to TRBJ1-2; no reliable D call. CDR3 size: 12 residues. CDR1 SNHLY and CDR2 FYNNEI come from the germline V gene. Trimming removed 3 bases from V and 8 bases from J, with 10 bases in between. CDR3 in DNA: TGTGCCAGCAGTGACGACACTCGGGGCTACACCTTC. Residues: CASSDDTRGYTF. Together with reference TRBV2 and TRBJ1-2, the CDR3 gives the full variable domain: EPEVTQTPSHQVTQMGQEVILRCVPISNHLYFYWYRQILGQKVEFLVSFYNNEISEKSEIFDDQFSVERPDGSNFTLKIRSTKLEDSAMYFCASSDDTRGYTFGSGTRLTVV.

CDR3 DNA: TGCGCCAGCAGCCATTCAGAAGCGGAAGAGACCCAGTACTTC. It yields the protein CASSHSEAEETQYF. The rearrangement links TRBV4-1 to TRBJ2-5, with D possibly matching TRBD2 (5 bases). This CDR3 region has 14 residues. Germline-derived CDR1 and CDR2 are MGHRA and YSYEKL. Between the trimmed V and J ends, which lost 3 bases and 3 bases, there was a span of 11 bases.

The J gene is TRBJ2-5, the V gene TRBV7-7; TRBD1 is a possible D gene (5 bases). There are 15 residues in the CDR3. Germline CDR1 SSHAT, CDR2 FNYEAQ (reference sequence). V was clipped by 4 bases and J by 5 bases, with 17 bases between them. The CDR3 sequence is CASSSVVGLGETQYF. For the CDR3, the DNA is TGTGCCAGCAGCTCGGTCGTGGGGCTCGGGGAGACCCAGTACTTC.